The TCR beta chain under discussion was sequenced for a study of OX40 agonist ivuxolimab in advanced cancers. Context from the whole study: The costimulatory receptor OX40 (CD134) was targeted by ivuxolimab, a fully human IgG2 agonistic monoclonal antibody. Intravenous ivuxolimab was administered to patients every 2 weeks at six dose levels: 0.01, 0.1, 0.3, 1.5, 3 and 10 mg/kg. Among the roughly 50 dose-escalation patients, about 19 had hepatocellular carcinoma, approximately 15 melanoma, 9 renal cell carcinoma and 9 head and neck cancer. In the dose-escalation cohort, 70% to 85% of patients were male, and the mean age was 60 years with a range of roughly 23 to 90. Prior anti-PD-1, anti-PD-L1 or anti-CTLA-4 therapy was permitted, and roughly two fifths of dose-escalation patients had received checkpoint inhibitors. Partial responses were achieved by three dose-escalation patients, of whom one had hepatocellular carcinoma and two had cutaneous melanoma. Peripheral TCRbeta sequencing aimed to test whether ivuxolimab altered TCR sequence diversity and caused clonal T-cell expansion. The paper reports the monotherapy dose-escalation portion (N of about 52 patients) of the phase I ivuxolimab trial.

Study-level results and caveats: After ivuxolimab, expanded clones were on average more numerous among CD8+ T cells than among CD4+ T cells. Low levels of normalized T-cell clonal expansion were also seen in some patients who did not respond. At doses from 0.1 to 3.0 mg/kg, clonal expansion was seen in both CD4+ and CD8+ blood T cells between baseline and week 6. Partial responders in the 0.1-3.0 mg/kg groups had among the lowest normalized peripheral clonal expansion, especially among CD8+ T cells. The antigen specificity of the peripheral T cells that underwent clonal expansion was not determined.

Genomic DNA was isolated from the sorted cells so that the TCRbeta CDR3 region could be sequenced. TCRbeta CDR3 regions were sequenced using the immunoSEQ Assay. TCRdb retrieved this table from immuneACCESS and kept in-frame rearrangements only. Not all clones are present; in checked studies, unresolved V genes account for under half, and no reason is known for the remainder. Counted in this sample were 45,000 to 50,000 clones; more than 70% of them appeared once. The ten largest clones add up to 12% of the sample. Including cysteine and phenylalanine, the CDR3 has 12 amino acids. The kept DNA is CDR3 alone, 36 bases in frame from the first base. CDR1 and CDR2 are read off the germline V gene as MDHEN and SYDVKM. V and J are truncated by 4 bases and 8 bases respectively, leaving an intervening sequence of 11 bases. Of note for this clone: Its binding antigen is unknown. The sample holds no much larger clone one base away, and base qualities are not on file.

Patients with a history of autoimmune disease or receiving systemic immunosuppression were excluded from the trial. Peripheral blood for TCR sequencing was collected from all dose cohorts at baseline, on cycle 4 day 1, and on cycle 7 day 1. Samples came from an open-label, multicenter, first-in-human phase I dose-escalation trial of ivuxolimab. Adults with locally advanced or metastatic melanoma, renal cell, hepatocellular, or head and neck squamous cell carcinoma were enrolled in the trial. CD4+ and CD8+ T cells were sorted separately from peripheral blood before TCR sequencing. The input for sequencing was CD4+ or CD8+ T cells sorted from blood, taken in a trial of the OX40 agonist ivuxolimab. The rearrangement combines TRBV28 with TRBJ1-2; the D gene is not confidently resolved. The clonotype was recovered from an adult with an advanced solid tumor such as melanoma, head and neck, liver or kidney cancer. The DNA is TGTGCCAGCAGTTACACTGGCGGCGGCTACACCTTC. Its coded protein is CASSYTGGGYTF.